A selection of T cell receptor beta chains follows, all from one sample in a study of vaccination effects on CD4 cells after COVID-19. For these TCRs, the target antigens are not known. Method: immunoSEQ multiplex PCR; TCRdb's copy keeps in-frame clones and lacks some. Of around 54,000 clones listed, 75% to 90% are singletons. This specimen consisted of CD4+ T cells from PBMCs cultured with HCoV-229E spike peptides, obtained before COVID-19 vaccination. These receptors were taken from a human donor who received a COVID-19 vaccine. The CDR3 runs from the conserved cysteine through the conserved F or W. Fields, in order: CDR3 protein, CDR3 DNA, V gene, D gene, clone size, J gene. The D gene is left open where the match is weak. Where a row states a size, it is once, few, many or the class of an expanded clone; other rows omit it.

CDR3 protein: CASSLAGPQETQYF
CDR3 DNA: TGCGCCAGCAGCTTGGCCGGGCCACAAGAGACCCAGTACTTC
V gene: TRBV5-1
D gene: NA
clone size: NA
J gene: TRBJ2-5

CDR3 protein: CASSQGTGRRGTEAFF
CDR3 DNA: TGCGCCAGCAGCCAAGGGACAGGGAGACGGGGCACTGAAGCTTTCTTT
V gene: TRBV4-1
D gene: TRBD1
clone size: NA
J gene: TRBJ1-1

CDR3 protein: CATTFAGSDTEAFF
CDR3 DNA: TGTGCCACCACTTTCGCAGGGTCCGACACTGAAGCTTTCTTT
V gene: TRBV6-6
D gene: NA
clone size: NA
J gene: TRBJ1-1

CDR3 protein: CASRLRLAGIEETQYF
CDR3 DNA: TGCGCCAGCAGACTAAGACTAGCGGGGATCGAAGAGACCCAGTACTTC
V gene: TRBV5-1
D gene: TRBD2
clone size: NA
J gene: TRBJ2-5

CDR3 protein: CASSSGQLNQPQHF
CDR3 DNA: TGTGCCAGTAGCTCGGGGCAGCTAAATCAGCCCCAGCATTTT
V gene: TRBV19
D gene: NA
clone size: NA
J gene: TRBJ1-5

CDR3 protein: CAISAGDTNRAFF
CDR3 DNA: TGTGCCATCAGTGCCGGGGACACAAATCGAGCTTTCTTT
V gene: TRBV10-3
D gene: NA
clone size: NA
J gene: TRBJ1-1

CDR3 protein: CASSWQAPSEAFF
CDR3 DNA: TGTGCCAGCAGCTGGCAGGCCCCTTCAGAAGCTTTCTTT
V gene: TRBV5-6
D gene: NA
clone size: NA
J gene: TRBJ1-1

CDR3 protein: CASSKGPFGNTIYF
CDR3 DNA: TGTGCCAGCAGCAAAGGACCCTTTGGAAACACCATATATTTT
V gene: TRBV7-2
D gene: NA
clone size: NA
J gene: TRBJ1-3

CDR3 protein: CATSLVGANVLTF
CDR3 DNA: TGTGCCACCTCATTGGTAGGGGCCAACGTCCTGACTTTC
V gene: TRBV6-5
D gene: NA
clone size: NA
J gene: TRBJ2-6

CDR3 protein: CASSSHGDQETQYF
CDR3 DNA: TGCGCCAGCAGCTCCCATGGCGACCAAGAGACCCAGTACTTC
V gene: TRBV5-1
D gene: NA
clone size: NA
J gene: TRBJ2-5

CDR3 protein: CASSPVAGVTEAFF
CDR3 DNA: TGTGCCAGCTCACCCGTGGCAGGCGTTACTGAAGCTTTCTTT
V gene: TRBV18
D gene: NA
clone size: NA
J gene: TRBJ1-1

CDR3 protein: CASTPQLMGTGELFF
CDR3 DNA: TGTGCCAGTACCCCCCAGCTCATGGGCACCGGGGAGCTGTTTTTT
V gene: TRBV19
D gene: NA
clone size: NA
J gene: TRBJ2-2

CDR3 protein: CASSPDRGAGNTIYF
CDR3 DNA: TGTGCCAGCAGTCCGGACAGGGGGGCTGGAAACACCATATATTTT
V gene: TRBV28
D gene: TRBD1
clone size: NA
J gene: TRBJ1-3

CDR3 protein: CASSQWGVQGGTEAFF
CDR3 DNA: TGTGCCAGCAGCCAGTGGGGGGTGCAGGGTGGCACTGAAGCTTTCTTT
V gene: TRBV3-1/TRBV3-2
D gene: NA
clone size: NA
J gene: TRBJ1-1

CDR3 protein: CASSQDPLKETQYF
CDR3 DNA: TGTGCCAGCAGCCAAGACCCGCTGAAAGAGACCCAGTACTTC
V gene: TRBV3-1/TRBV3-2
D gene: NA
clone size: NA
J gene: TRBJ2-5

CDR3 protein: CASSLSATNEKLFF
CDR3 DNA: TGTGCCAGCAGCCTCAGCGCAACTAATGAAAAACTGTTTTTT
V gene: TRBV5-5
D gene: NA
clone size: NA
J gene: TRBJ1-4

CDR3 protein: CASSPPTSGGAGEQFF
CDR3 DNA: TGTGCCAGCAGTCCTCCGACTAGCGGGGGGGCCGGCGAGCAGTTCTTC
V gene: TRBV28
D gene: TRBD2
clone size: once
J gene: TRBJ2-1

CDR3 protein: CASSEARGGPLHF
CDR3 DNA: TGTGCCAGCAGTGAAGCACGGGGGGGTCCCCTCCACTTT
V gene: TRBV2
D gene: NA
clone size: NA
J gene: TRBJ1-6

CDR3 protein: CASSLDTGSRGANVLTF
CDR3 DNA: TGTGCCAGCAGCTTAGATACAGGGTCGAGGGGGGCCAACGTCCTGACTTTC
V gene: TRBV7-2
D gene: NA
clone size: NA
J gene: TRBJ2-6

CDR3 protein: CASSLTGTRDTQYF
CDR3 DNA: TGTGCCAGCAGTCTAACCGGGACCAGAGATACGCAGTATTTT
V gene: TRBV27
D gene: NA
clone size: NA
J gene: TRBJ2-3

CDR3 protein: CASSQPTGLSSGANVLTF
CDR3 DNA: TGTGCCAGCAGCCAACCGACAGGCCTGAGCTCTGGGGCCAACGTCCTGACTTTC
V gene: TRBV3-1/TRBV3-2
D gene: NA
clone size: NA
J gene: TRBJ2-6

CDR3 protein: CASSYSIVDGGARQFF
CDR3 DNA: TGTGCCAGCAGTTACTCGATAGTGGACGGGGGGGCACGGCAGTTCTTC
V gene: TRBV6-5
D gene: TRBD2
clone size: once
J gene: TRBJ2-1

CDR3 protein: CASSPLQGLTEAFF
CDR3 DNA: TGTGCCAGCAGCCCCCTGCAGGGGCTCACTGAAGCTTTCTTT
V gene: TRBV7-9
D gene: NA
clone size: NA
J gene: TRBJ1-1

CDR3 protein: CASSQGEAGGLQETQYF
CDR3 DNA: TGTGCCAGCAGCCAAGGCGAAGCGGGGGGTCTCCAAGAGACCCAGTACTTC
V gene: TRBV3-1/TRBV3-2
D gene: TRBD2
clone size: NA
J gene: TRBJ2-5

CDR3 protein: CASSQDRQVSGYTF
CDR3 DNA: TGCGCCAGCAGCCAAGATCGGCAGGTGTCTGGCTACACCTTC
V gene: TRBV4-1
D gene: NA
clone size: NA
J gene: TRBJ1-2

CDR3 protein: CASSLAQVNTEAFF
CDR3 DNA: TGTGCCAGCAGCTTGGCCCAGGTTAACACTGAAGCTTTCTTT
V gene: TRBV5-4
D gene: NA
clone size: NA
J gene: TRBJ1-1

CDR3 protein: CAWNRYSNQPQHF
CDR3 DNA: TGTGCCTGGAACAGATATAGCAATCAGCCCCAGCATTTT
V gene: TRBV30
D gene: NA
clone size: NA
J gene: TRBJ1-5

CDR3 protein: CASSLETSGGGPSTDTQYF
CDR3 DNA: TGCGCCAGCAGCTTGGAAACTAGCGGGGGGGGCCCTAGCACAGATACGCAGTATTTT
V gene: TRBV5-1
D gene: TRBD2
clone size: NA
J gene: TRBJ2-3

CDR3 protein: CASSQGQQETQYF
CDR3 DNA: TGCGCCAGCAGCCAGGGACAGCAAGAGACCCAGTACTTC
V gene: TRBV5-1
D gene: TRBD1
clone size: NA
J gene: TRBJ2-5

CDR3 protein: CASSQDRSAYGYTF
CDR3 DNA: TGCGCCAGCAGCCAAGATCGGTCAGCCTATGGCTACACCTTC
V gene: TRBV4-3
D gene: NA
clone size: few
J gene: TRBJ1-2

CDR3 protein: CASSIDPGRTQFF
CDR3 DNA: TGTGCCAGCAGTATCGACCCAGGGCGGACGCAGTTCTTC
V gene: TRBV27
D gene: NA
clone size: NA
J gene: TRBJ2-1

CDR3 protein: CASSLRRTEAFF
CDR3 DNA: TGTGCCAGCAGTTTAAGGAGAACTGAAGCTTTCTTT
V gene: TRBV28
D gene: NA
clone size: NA
J gene: TRBJ1-1

CDR3 protein: CASSQGQHNQPQHF
CDR3 DNA: TGTGCCAGCTCACAGGGACAGCACAATCAGCCCCAGCATTTT
V gene: TRBV18
D gene: TRBD1
clone size: few
J gene: TRBJ1-5

CDR3 protein: CASSSGQGSSNEQFF
CDR3 DNA: TGTGCCAGCAGCTCCGGACAGGGTTCAAGCAATGAGCAGTTCTTC
V gene: TRBV7-3
D gene: TRBD1
clone size: NA
J gene: TRBJ2-1

CDR3 protein: CASSGSLRGGRTDTQYF
CDR3 DNA: TGTGCCAGCAGCGGTTCCCTGCGGGGGGGCCGCACAGATACGCAGTATTTT
V gene: TRBV9
D gene: TRBD2
clone size: NA
J gene: TRBJ2-3

CDR3 protein: CASSLSGFGEKLFF
CDR3 DNA: TGCGCCAGCAGCTTGAGTGGGTTCGGGGAAAAACTGTTTTTT
V gene: TRBV5-1
D gene: NA
clone size: NA
J gene: TRBJ1-4

CDR3 protein: CASSRGTSGGPSTDTQYF
CDR3 DNA: TGTGCCAGCAGCCGCGGCACTAGCGGGGGACCTAGCACAGATACGCAGTATTTT
V gene: TRBV7-2
D gene: TRBD2
clone size: NA
J gene: TRBJ2-3

CDR3 protein: CASSLAQGTGRFGYTF
CDR3 DNA: TGTGCCAGCAGCTTAGCCCAAGGGACAGGGAGATTTGGCTACACCTTC
V gene: TRBV7-8
D gene: TRBD1
clone size: NA
J gene: TRBJ1-2

CDR3 protein: CATSDAANYEKLFF
CDR3 DNA: TGTGCCACCAGTGACGCTGCAAATTATGAAAAACTGTTTTTT
V gene: TRBV24-1
D gene: NA
clone size: NA
J gene: TRBJ1-4

CDR3 protein: CASSYSNRLAGVRFVTDTQYF
CDR3 DNA: TGTGCCAGCAGTTACTCGAATAGACTAGCGGGGGTCCGATTTGTCACAGATACGCAGTATTTT
V gene: TRBV6-2/TRBV6-3
D gene: TRBD2
clone size: NA
J gene: TRBJ2-3

CDR3 protein: CASSPARNQPQHF
CDR3 DNA: TGTGCCAGCAGCCCCGCCCGCAATCAGCCCCAGCATTTT
V gene: TRBV3-1/TRBV3-2
D gene: NA
clone size: NA
J gene: TRBJ1-5

CDR3 protein: CAWSGGDRVTYNEQFF
CDR3 DNA: TGTGCCTGGAGTGGTGGGGACAGGGTGACCTACAATGAGCAGTTCTTC
V gene: TRBV30
D gene: TRBD1
clone size: NA
J gene: TRBJ2-1

CDR3 protein: CASSLKQGAGNQPQHF
CDR3 DNA: TGTGCCAGCTCACTAAAACAGGGGGCAGGCAATCAGCCCCAGCATTTT
V gene: TRBV18
D gene: TRBD1
clone size: NA
J gene: TRBJ1-5

CDR3 protein: CAWSVRGETQYF
CDR3 DNA: TGTGCCTGGAGTGTACGGGGAGAGACCCAGTACTTC
V gene: TRBV30
D gene: NA
clone size: NA
J gene: TRBJ2-5